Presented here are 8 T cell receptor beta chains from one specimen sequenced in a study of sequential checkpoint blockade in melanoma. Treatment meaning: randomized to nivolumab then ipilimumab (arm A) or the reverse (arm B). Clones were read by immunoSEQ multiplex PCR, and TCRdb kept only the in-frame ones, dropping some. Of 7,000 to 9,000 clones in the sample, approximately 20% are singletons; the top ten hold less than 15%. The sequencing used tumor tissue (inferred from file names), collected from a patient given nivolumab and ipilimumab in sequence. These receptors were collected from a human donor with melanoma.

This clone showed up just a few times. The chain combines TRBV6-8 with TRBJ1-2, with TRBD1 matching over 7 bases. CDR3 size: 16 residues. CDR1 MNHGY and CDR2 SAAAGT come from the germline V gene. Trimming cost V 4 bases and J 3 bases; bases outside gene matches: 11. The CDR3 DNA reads TGTGCCAGCAGTTCAGTAGGGACAGCTCACGACTATGGCTACACCTTC. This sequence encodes CASSSVGTAHDYGYTF.

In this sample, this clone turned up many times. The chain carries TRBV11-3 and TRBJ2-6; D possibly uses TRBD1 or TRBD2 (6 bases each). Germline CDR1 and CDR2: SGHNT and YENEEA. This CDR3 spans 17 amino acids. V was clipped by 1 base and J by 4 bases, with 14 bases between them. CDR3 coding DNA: TGTGCCAGCAGCTTAGTGGGGGGCGCACAAGGGGCCAACGTCCTGACTTTC. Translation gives CASSLVGGAQGANVLTF.

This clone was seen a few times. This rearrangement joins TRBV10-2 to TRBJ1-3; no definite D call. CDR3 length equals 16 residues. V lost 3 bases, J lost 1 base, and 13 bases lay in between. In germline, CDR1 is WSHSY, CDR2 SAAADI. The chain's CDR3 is CASSERPPGSGNTIYF. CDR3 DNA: TGCGCCAGCAGTGAAAGGCCCCCAGGTTCTGGAAACACCATATATTTT.

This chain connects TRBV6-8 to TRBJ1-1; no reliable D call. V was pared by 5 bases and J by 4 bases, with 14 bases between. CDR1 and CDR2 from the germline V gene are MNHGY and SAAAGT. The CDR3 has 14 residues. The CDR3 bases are TGTGCCAGCAGTCCCCCTCGACGGAGCACTGAAGCTTTCTTT. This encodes CASSPPRRSTEAFF.

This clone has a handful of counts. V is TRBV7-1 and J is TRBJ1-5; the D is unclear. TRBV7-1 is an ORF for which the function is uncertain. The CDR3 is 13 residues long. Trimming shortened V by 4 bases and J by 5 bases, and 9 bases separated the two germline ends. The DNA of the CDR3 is TGTGCCAGCAGCTTAGACCCTCATCAGCCCCAGCATTTT. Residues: CASSLDPHQPQHF.

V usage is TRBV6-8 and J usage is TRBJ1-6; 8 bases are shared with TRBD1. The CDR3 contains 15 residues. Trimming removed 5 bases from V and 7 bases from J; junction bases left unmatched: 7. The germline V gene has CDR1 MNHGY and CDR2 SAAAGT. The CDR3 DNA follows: TGTGCCAGCAGTCCCCGGGACAGGTCAAATTCACCCCTCCACTTT. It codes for CASSPRDRSNSPLHF.

The CDR3 DNA follows: TGTGCCAGCTCACCATCGTTCCCAAGCTCCTACAATGAGCAGTTCTTC. This gives the protein CASSPSFPSSYNEQFF. The chain uses TRBV18 and TRBJ2-1; D not resolved. The V gene's germline CDR1 is KGHSH and CDR2 LQKENI. The CDR3 has 16 amino acids. V lost 2 bases and J lost 0, with 11 bases in between.

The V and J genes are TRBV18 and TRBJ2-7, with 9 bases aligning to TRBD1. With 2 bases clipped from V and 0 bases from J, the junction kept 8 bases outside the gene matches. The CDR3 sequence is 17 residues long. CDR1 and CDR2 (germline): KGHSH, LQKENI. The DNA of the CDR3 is TGTGCCAGCTCACCAGTCCCGACGGGACAGGGCTCCTACGAGCAGTACTTC. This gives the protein CASSPVPTGQGSYEQYF.